This T cell receptor (beta chain) was observed in a study of T cell repertoires in cytomegalovirus infection. Study in general: From public TCR beta signatures came an indication of both CMV infection and matching HLA type.

Between the trimmed V and J ends, which lost 7 bases and 3 bases, there was a span of 12 bases. The CDR3 has 14 residues. TCRdb passed the reads through MiXCR, listing each CDR3 protein once. The table includes about 250,000 distinct CDR3 sequences, approximately 13% detected once. This clonotype was seen a handful of times. Its antigen is as yet unknown. Study-level points and caveats: In two of eight donors, the top clonotype was HLA-C-restricted CMV-specific. Carriers of CMV and the relevant HLA type were discriminated by public TCR beta frequency.

Sequencing was carried out using PBMCs. The chain combines TRBV12-3 or TRBV12-4 with TRBJ1-4; D is unresolved. The receptor was isolated from a human donor in good health (CMV status not recorded). Some clones in this sample may be carry-over from other donors' samples. CDR3 nucleotides: TGTGCCAGCATGGGAAACTTTGCTAATGAAAAACTGTTTTTT. It translates to CASMGNFANEKLFF.